This is a list of T cell receptor beta chains from one sample in a study of beta chain features in type 1 diabetes. The data were produced by immunoSEQ multiplex PCR, yet TCRdb's version contains in-frame clones alone and is incomplete. The sample holds about 170,000 clones, 7.8% seen once. Sequencing was performed on central memory CD4+ T cells from blood. These receptor sequences come from a woman between 40 and 55 years old with type 1 diabetes. The CDR3 runs from the conserved cysteine through the conserved F or W. The D gene is left open where the match is weak. Clone size appears in some rows only: once, few, many, or a class for an expanded clone.

TRBD1,few,TRBV28,TRBJ1-4,CASSVRQGGKLFF,TGTGCCAGCAGTGTCCGACAGGGCGGAAAACTGTTTTTT
NA,NA,TRBV9,TRBJ1-1,CASSVGGPLNTEAFF,TGTGCCAGCAGCGTAGGAGGCCCTTTGAACACTGAAGCTTTCTTT
TRBD1,few,TRBV5-5,TRBJ1-4,CASSLTTTGTGEKLFF,TGTGCCAGCAGCTTGACAACGACAGGGACGGGAGAAAAACTGTTTTTT
NA,NA,TRBV5-4,TRBJ2-2,CASSLGGPRNTGELFF,TGTGCCAGCAGTCTTGGAGGACCGAGGAACACCGGGGAGCTGTTTTTT
NA,few,TRBV7-3,TRBJ1-1,CASSGRMGTEAFF,TGTGCCAGCAGCGGGAGGATGGGCACTGAAGCTTTCTTT
NA,NA,TRBV30,TRBJ2-1,CAWSVEGLGGDEQFF,TGTGCCTGGAGTGTAGAAGGACTCGGTGGGGATGAGCAGTTCTTC
NA,few,TRBV5-4,TRBJ2-3,CASSLAGTDTQYF,TGTGCCAGCAGCTTGGCGGGGACAGATACGCAGTATTTT
NA,few,TRBV9,TRBJ2-2,CASSAGHGRSGELFF,TGTGCCAGCAGCGCCGGACATGGGAGGTCCGGGGAGCTGTTTTTT
NA,NA,TRBV5-1,TRBJ1-1,CASSLVGAGTEAFF,TGCGCCAGCAGCTTGGTGGGGGCCGGCACTGAAGCTTTCTTT
TRBD1,few,TRBV7-2,TRBJ1-2,CASSQGQGGNYGYTF,TGTGCCAGCAGTCAAGGACAGGGGGGCAACTATGGCTACACCTTC
NA,few,TRBV29-1,TRBJ1-1,CSASWGPTAFF,TGCAGCGCGTCCTGGGGGCCGACAGCTTTCTTT
NA,NA,TRBV29-1,TRBJ1-5,CSVSGQYDQPQHF,TGCAGCGTTAGTGGACAGTATGATCAGCCCCAGCATTTT
NA,NA,TRBV10-3,TRBJ2-1,CAISESIGREPHNEQFF,TGTGCCATCAGTGAGTCGATCGGGCGGGAACCTCACAATGAGCAGTTCTTC
NA,NA,TRBV6-6,TRBJ2-1,CASSRTRMDEQFF,TGTGCCAGCAGCCGCACTCGAATGGATGAGCAGTTCTTC
TRBD1,few,TRBV7-2,TRBJ2-7,CASSPGGAYVEQYF,TGTGCCAGCAGCCCAGGGGGCGCGTACGTCGAGCAGTACTTC
TRBD1,few,TRBV7-9,TRBJ2-7,CASRSTGDYEQYF,TGTGCCAGCAGGTCTACAGGGGACTACGAGCAGTACTTC
TRBD1,NA,TRBV7-3,TRBJ2-1,CASSFQQQGEQFF,TGTGCCAGCAGCTTCCAACAACAGGGGGAGCAGTTCTTC
TRBD1,few,TRBV11-1,TRBJ2-5,CASSPRQGADQETQYF,TGTGCCAGCAGCCCCCGACAGGGGGCCGACCAAGAGACCCAGTACTTC
TRBD2,NA,TRBV5-6,TRBJ2-5,CASSFLREVGETQYF,TGTGCCAGCAGCTTCTTGCGGGAGGTGGGAGAGACCCAGTACTTC
NA,NA,TRBV9,TRBJ1-2,CASSPTGSGDYGYTF,TGTGCCAGCAGCCCCACCGGGTCCGGGGACTATGGCTACACCTTC
NA,NA,TRBV6-4,TRBJ1-1,CASSRLANTEAFF,TGTGCCAGCAGCCGTTTAGCGAACACTGAAGCTTTCTTT
NA,few,TRBV15,TRBJ1-1,CATSREGAPVTEAFF,TGTGCCACCAGCAGAGAGGGGGCTCCGGTCACTGAAGCTTTCTTT
NA,NA,TRBV5-6,TRBJ2-7,CASSSVQVRGEQYF,TGTGCCAGCAGCTCCGTTCAGGTCCGGGGCGAGCAGTACTTC
TRBD1,few,TRBV7-2,TRBJ1-1,CASSPSRGSTEAFF,TGTGCCAGCAGCCCGAGCAGGGGGAGCACTGAAGCTTTCTTT
NA,few,TRBV5-1,TRBJ1-1,CASSPHPAGNTEAFF,TGCGCCAGCAGCCCCCACCCGGCAGGGAACACTGAAGCTTTCTTT
NA,NA,TRBV6-5,TRBJ2-1,CASSSDTNEQFF,TGTGCCAGCAGCTCCGACACGAATGAGCAGTTCTTC
NA,NA,TRBV29-1,TRBJ1-1,CSVRQANTEAFF,TGCAGCGTCCGACAGGCGAACACTGAAGCTTTCTTT
NA,few,TRBV18,TRBJ2-5,CASSPASQETQYF,TGTGCCAGCTCACCCGCCAGCCAAGAGACCCAGTACTTC
NA,few,TRBV25-1,TRBJ1-2,CASSGQIFYGYTF,TGTGCCAGCAGTGGGCAGATCTTCTATGGCTACACCTTC
NA,few,TRBV12-5,TRBJ2-5,CASGLGTGMRSETQYF,TGTGCTAGTGGTTTGGGCACAGGGATGCGATCGGAGACCCAGTACTTC
TRBD1,NA,TRBV7-9,TRBJ1-2,CASSSGQGADPGYTF,TGTGCCAGCAGCTCGGGACAGGGGGCGGATCCTGGCTACACCTTC
TRBD1,few,TRBV29-1,TRBJ1-2,CSVEDPGGSYTF,TGCAGCGTTGAAGATCCAGGGGGAAGCTACACCTTC
NA,few,TRBV20-1,TRBJ1-1,CSANREAEAFF,TGCAGTGCAAACCGAGAGGCTGAAGCTTTCTTT
NA,NA,TRBV28,TRBJ2-6,CASSLLGGVAGANVLTF,TGTGCCAGCAGTTTATTAGGGGGGGTTGCTGGGGCCAACGTCCTGACTTTC
NA,NA,TRBV5-6,TRBJ2-7,CASSLDRGAGYEQYF,TGTGCCAGCAGCCTCGATCGGGGAGCCGGCTACGAGCAGTACTTC
NA,few,TRBV4-2,TRBJ2-3,CASSLETDTQYF,TGTGCCAGCAGCTTGGAGACAGATACGCAGTATTTT
NA,NA,TRBV10-3,TRBJ2-3,CAISDLAGTDTQYF,TGTGCCATCAGTGACTTGGCGGGCACAGATACGCAGTATTTT
TRBD1,few,TRBV6-6,TRBJ2-3,CASSHRDRVADTQYF,TGTGCCAGCAGTCACCGGGACAGGGTGGCAGATACGCAGTATTTT
NA,few,TRBV7-2,TRBJ2-7,CASSLDPGPSYEQYF,TGTGCCAGCAGCTTAGATCCAGGGCCGAGCTACGAGCAGTACTTC
NA,NA,TRBV4-3,TRBJ2-1,CASSPWTGSGNEQFF,TGCGCCAGCAGCCCGTGGACAGGTAGCGGCAATGAGCAGTTCTTC
NA,NA,TRBV6-6,TRBJ1-1,CASSLGKTNTEAFF,TGTGCCAGCAGCCTCGGGAAGACAAACACTGAAGCTTTCTTT
TRBD2,few,TRBV9,TRBJ2-3,CASSVASGRYTDTQYF,TGTGCCAGCAGCGTAGCCAGCGGGAGGTACACAGATACGCAGTATTTT